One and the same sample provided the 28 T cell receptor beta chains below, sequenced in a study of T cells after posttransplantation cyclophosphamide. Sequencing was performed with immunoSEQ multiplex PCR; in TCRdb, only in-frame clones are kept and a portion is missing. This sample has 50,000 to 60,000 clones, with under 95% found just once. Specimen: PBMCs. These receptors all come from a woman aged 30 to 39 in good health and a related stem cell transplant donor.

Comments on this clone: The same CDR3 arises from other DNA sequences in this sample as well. Here the CDR3 reads CASNTENTEAFF. Here the CDR3 DNA reads TGTGCCAGCAATACAGAGAACACTGAAGCTTTCTTT. This chain joins TRBV6-6 and TRBJ1-1, with D hard to call. Trimming removed 7 bases from V and 1 base from J, with 7 bases in between. This CDR3 has 12 amino acids. Germline loops: CDR1 MNHNY, CDR2 SVGAGI (reference sequence).

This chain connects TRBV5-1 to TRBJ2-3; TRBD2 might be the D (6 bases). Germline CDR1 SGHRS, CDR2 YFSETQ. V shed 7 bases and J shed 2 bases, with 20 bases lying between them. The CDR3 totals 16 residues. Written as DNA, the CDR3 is TGCGCCAGCCCACAACTACGGCGGGATAACACAGATACGCAGTATTTT. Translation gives CASPQLRRDNTDTQYF.

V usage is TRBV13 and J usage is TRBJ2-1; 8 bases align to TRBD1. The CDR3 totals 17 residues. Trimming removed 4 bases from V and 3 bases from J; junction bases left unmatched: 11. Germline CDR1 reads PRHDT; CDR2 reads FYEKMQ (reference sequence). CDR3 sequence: CASSYSEWGQDYNEQFF. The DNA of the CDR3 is TGTGCCAGCAGCTATTCTGAGTGGGGACAGGACTACAATGAGCAGTTCTTC.

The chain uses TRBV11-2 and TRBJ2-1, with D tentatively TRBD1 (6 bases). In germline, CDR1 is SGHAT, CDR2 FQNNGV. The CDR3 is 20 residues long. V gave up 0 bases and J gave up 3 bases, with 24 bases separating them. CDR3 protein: CASSLDSLGQQGPNYNEQFF. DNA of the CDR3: TGTGCCAGCAGCTTAGATTCCCTGGGGCAACAGGGCCCAAACTACAATGAGCAGTTCTTC.

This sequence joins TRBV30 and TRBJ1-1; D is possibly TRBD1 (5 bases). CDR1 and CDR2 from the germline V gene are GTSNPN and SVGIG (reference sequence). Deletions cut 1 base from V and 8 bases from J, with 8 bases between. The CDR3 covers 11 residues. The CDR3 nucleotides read TGTGCCTGGAGTGCCGACAGAGAAGCTTTCTTT. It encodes CAWSADREAFF.

The CDR3 loop is CASSQLFRETEAFF. DNA of the CDR3: TGCGCCAGCAGCCAACTATTCAGGGAAACTGAAGCTTTCTTT. The chain links TRBV4-1 to TRBJ1-1; possible D gene TRBD1, 5 bases. CDR3 length: 14 amino acids. Germline-derived CDR1 and CDR2 are MGHRA and YSYEKL. Trimming cost V 2 bases and J 5 bases, with 12 bases left between them.

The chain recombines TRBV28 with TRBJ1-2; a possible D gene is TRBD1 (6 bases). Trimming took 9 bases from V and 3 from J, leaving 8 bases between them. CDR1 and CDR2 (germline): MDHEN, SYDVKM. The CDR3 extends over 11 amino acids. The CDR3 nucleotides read TGTGCCAGTCGACAGGACTATGGCTACACCTTC. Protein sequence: CASRQDYGYTF.

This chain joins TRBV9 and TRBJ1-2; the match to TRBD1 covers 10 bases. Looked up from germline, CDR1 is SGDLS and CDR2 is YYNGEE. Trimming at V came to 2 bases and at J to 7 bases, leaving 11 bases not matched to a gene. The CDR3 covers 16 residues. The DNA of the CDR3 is TGTGCCAGCAGCGTTCATGGGACAGGGGTGGGAAGTGGCTACACCTTC. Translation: CASSVHGTGVGSGYTF.

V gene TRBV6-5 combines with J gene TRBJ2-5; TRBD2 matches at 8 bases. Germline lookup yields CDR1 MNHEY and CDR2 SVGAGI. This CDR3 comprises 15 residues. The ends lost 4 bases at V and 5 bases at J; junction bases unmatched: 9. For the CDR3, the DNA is TGTGCCAGCAGTTCCCCCCGGGAGGGCGTTGAGACCCAGTACTTC. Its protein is CASSSPREGVETQYF.

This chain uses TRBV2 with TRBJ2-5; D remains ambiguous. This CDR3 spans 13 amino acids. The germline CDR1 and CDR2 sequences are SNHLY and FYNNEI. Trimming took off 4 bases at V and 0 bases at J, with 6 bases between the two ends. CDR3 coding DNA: TGTGCCAGCAGTGGAGAGTACCAAGAGACCCAGTACTTC. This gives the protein CASSGEYQETQYF.

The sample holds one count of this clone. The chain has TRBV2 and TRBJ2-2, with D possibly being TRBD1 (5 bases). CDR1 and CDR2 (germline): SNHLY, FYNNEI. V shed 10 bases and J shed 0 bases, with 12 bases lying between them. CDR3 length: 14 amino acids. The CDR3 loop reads CATKGVANTGELFF. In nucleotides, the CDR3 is TGTGCCACCAAAGGGGTGGCGAACACCGGGGAGCTGTTTTTT.

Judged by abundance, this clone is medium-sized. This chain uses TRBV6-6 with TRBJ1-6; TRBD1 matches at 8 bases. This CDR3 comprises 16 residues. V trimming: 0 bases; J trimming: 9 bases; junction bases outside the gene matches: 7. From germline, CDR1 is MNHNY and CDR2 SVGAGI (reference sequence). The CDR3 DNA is TGTGCCAGCAGTTACTCTGGAACAGGGGGTGGTTCACCCCTCCACTTT. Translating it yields CASSYSGTGGGSPLHF.

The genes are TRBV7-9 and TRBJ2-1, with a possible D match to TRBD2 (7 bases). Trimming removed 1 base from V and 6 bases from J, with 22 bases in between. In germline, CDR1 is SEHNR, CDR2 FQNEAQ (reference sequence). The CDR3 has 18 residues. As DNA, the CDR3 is TGTGCCAGCAGCTTAGAAGTCTGGGGGGGGGCCCGCTCCAATGAGCAGTTCTTC. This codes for CASSLEVWGGARSNEQFF.

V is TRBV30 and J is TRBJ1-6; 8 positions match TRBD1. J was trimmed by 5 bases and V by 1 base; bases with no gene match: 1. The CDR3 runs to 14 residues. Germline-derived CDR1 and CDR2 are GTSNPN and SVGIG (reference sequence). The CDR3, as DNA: TGTGCCTGGAGTGCGGGACAGGATAATTCACCCCTCCACTTT. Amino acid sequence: CAWSAGQDNSPLHF. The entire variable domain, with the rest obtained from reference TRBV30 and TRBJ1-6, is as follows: SQTIHQWPATLVQPVGSPLSLECTVEGTSNPNLYWYRQAAGRGLQLLFYSVGIGQISSEVPQNLSASRPQDRQFILSSKKLLLSDSGFYLCAWSAGQDNSPLHFGNGTRLTVT.

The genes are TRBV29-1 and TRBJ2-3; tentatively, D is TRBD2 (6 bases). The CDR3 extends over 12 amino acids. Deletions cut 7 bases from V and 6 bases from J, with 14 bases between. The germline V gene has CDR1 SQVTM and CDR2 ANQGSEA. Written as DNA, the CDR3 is TGCAGCGGGGTCCGGGCGGGGGATACGCAGTATTTT. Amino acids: CSGVRAGDTQYF.

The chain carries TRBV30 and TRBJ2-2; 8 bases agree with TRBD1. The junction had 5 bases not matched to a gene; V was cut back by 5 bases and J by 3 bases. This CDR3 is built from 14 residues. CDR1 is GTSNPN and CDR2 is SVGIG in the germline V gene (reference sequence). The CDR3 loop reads CAWGTGGDTGELFF. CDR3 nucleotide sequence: TGTGCCTGGGGGACAGGAGGGGACACCGGGGAGCTGTTTTTT.

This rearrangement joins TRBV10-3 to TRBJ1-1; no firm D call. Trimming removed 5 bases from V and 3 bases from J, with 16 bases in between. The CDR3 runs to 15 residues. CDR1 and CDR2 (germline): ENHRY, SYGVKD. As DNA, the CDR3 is TGTGCCATCAGTCCTCGGGAAGGGAGGGACACTGAAGCTTTCTTT. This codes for CAISPREGRDTEAFF.

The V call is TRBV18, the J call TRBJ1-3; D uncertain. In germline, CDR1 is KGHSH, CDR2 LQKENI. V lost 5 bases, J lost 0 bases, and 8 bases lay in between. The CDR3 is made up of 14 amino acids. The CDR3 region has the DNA TGTGCCAGCTCAGAGGATCACTCTGGAAACACCATATATTTT. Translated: CASSEDHSGNTIYF.

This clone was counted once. The CDR3, as DNA: TGTGCCAGCAGTGGACAGGAAAATTCACCCCTCCACTTT. Translation: CASSGQENSPLHF. The V call is TRBV7-6, the J call TRBJ1-6; 7 bases map to TRBD1. The CDR3 totals 13 residues. Germline V gene data show CDR1 as SGHVS and CDR2 as FNYEAQ. Germline trimming cut 6 bases from V and 7 bases from J; bases unmatched to any gene: 3.

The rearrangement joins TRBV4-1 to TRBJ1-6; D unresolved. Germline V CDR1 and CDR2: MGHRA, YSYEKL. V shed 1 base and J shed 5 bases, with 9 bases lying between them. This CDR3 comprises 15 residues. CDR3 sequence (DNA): TGCGCCAGCAGCCAAGTCTCGAGGGATAATTCACCCCTCCACTTT. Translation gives CASSQVSRDNSPLHF.

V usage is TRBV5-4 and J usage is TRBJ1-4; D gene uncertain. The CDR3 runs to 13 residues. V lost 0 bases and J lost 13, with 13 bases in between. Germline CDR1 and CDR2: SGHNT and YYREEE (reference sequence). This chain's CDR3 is CASSLAGTRGLFF. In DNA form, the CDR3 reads TGTGCCAGCAGCTTGGCCGGAACAAGAGGACTGTTTTTT.

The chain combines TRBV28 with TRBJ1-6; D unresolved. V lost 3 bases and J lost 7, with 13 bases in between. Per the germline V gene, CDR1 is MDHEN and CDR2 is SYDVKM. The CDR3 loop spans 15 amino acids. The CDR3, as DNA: TGTGCCAGCAGTTTGGAAGGGAGGTTAAATTCACCCCTCCACTTT. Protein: CASSLEGRLNSPLHF.

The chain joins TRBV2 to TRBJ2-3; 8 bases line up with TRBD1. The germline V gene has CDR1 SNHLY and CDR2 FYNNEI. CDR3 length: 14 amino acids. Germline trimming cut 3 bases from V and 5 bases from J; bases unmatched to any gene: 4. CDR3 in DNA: TGTGCCAGCAGTGACCCAGGGGGCTTAGATACGCAGTATTTT. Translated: CASSDPGGLDTQYF.

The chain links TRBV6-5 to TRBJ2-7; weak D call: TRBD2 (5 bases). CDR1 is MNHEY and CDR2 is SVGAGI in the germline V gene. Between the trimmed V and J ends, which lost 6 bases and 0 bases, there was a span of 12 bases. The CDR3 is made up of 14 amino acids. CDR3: CASSRGLNSYEQYF. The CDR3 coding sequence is TGTGCCAGCAGCCGAGGACTCAACTCCTACGAGCAGTACTTC.

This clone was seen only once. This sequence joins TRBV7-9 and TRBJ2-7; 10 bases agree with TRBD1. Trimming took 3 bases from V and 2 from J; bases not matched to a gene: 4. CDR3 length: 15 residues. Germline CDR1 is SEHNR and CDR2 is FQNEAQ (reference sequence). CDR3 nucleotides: TGTGCCAGCAGCTTCGGAGGGACAGGGGCCTACGAGCAGTACTTC. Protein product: CASSFGGTGAYEQYF.

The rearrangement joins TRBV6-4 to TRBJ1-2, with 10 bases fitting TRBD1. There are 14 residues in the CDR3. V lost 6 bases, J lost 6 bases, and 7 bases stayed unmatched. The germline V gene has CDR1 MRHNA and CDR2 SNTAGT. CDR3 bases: TGTGCCAGCAGCCCCGACAGGGGGCGGAATGGCTACACCTTC. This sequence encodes CASSPDRGRNGYTF.

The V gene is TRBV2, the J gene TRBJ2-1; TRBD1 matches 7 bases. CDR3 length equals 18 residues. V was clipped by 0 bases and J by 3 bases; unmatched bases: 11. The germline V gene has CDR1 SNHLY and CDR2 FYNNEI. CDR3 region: CASSEAYRGLHFYNEQFF. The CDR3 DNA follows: TGTGCCAGCAGTGAAGCTTACAGGGGCCTACATTTCTACAATGAGCAGTTCTTC.

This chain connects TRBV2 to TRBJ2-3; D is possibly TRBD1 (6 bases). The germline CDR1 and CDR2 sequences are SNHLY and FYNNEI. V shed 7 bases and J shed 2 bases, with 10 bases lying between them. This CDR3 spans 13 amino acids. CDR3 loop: CASKGTHTDTQYF. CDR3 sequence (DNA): TGTGCCAGCAAGGGGACACACACAGATACGCAGTATTTT.